The source of this T cell receptor beta chain is a study of HIV-infected patients and healthy controls. Alpha and beta constant-region primers primed reverse transcription of approximately 500 ng RNA. Alpha and beta chain libraries were made separately by chain-specific third strand synthesis with multiplexing indices. TCRdb analysed the 5' RACE reads with MiXCR anew, one entry per CDR3 protein. The sample yields more than 9,000 distinct CDR3 sequences, around 9% seen once. The repertoire came from unfractionated whole blood and reflected all unsorted peripheral T cells. The CDR3 consists of 14 residues. CDR1 and CDR2 (germline): SGHAT, FQNNGV. The V end lost 4 bases, the J end lost 4 bases, and 11 bases lay between the germline ends.

The specimen was blood, collected before antiretroviral therapy. The chain combines TRBV11-2 with TRBJ1-3; no clear D. The receptor was derived from an adult with HIV infection. The donor label of this sample is uncertain. CDR3 in amino acids: CASSSFGSGNTIYF. The CDR3 DNA sequence: TGTGCCAGCAGCTCCTTCGGATCAGGAAACACCATATATTTT.